The 14 T cell receptor beta chains presented below share a single source sample, sequenced in a study of blood T cell repertoires in COVID-19. Sequencing was performed with immunoSEQ multiplex PCR; in TCRdb, only in-frame clones are kept and a portion is missing. The sample shows about 78,000 clones, around 85% of them seen only once. The sample was peripheral blood. These receptors originate from a woman older than 75 with active or convalescent COVID-19.

V usage is TRBV18 and J usage is TRBJ2-3, with 7 bases lining up with TRBD2. The CDR3 sequence is 16 residues long. In germline, CDR1 is KGHSH, CDR2 LQKENI. Trimming cost V 3 bases and J 0 bases; bases outside gene matches: 6. CDR3 nucleotides: TGTGCCAGCTCACCCCGGACTAGGGCTAGCACAGATACGCAGTATTTT. Its translation: CASSPRTRASTDTQYF.

The chain uses TRBV5-6 and TRBJ1-2; 8 bases are a match to TRBD1. CDR1 and CDR2 (germline): SGHDT, YYEEEE. The CDR3 totals 15 residues. V shed 5 bases, J shed 8 bases, and the junction held 14 bases outside the gene matches. The CDR3 nucleotides read TGTGCCAGCAGGTACCGGGACAGGTACTATATGGGCTACACCTTC. Amino acids: CASRYRDRYYMGYTF.

V is TRBV27 and J is TRBJ2-5; 10 nucleotides match TRBD2. Germline CDR1 and CDR2: MNHEY and SMNVEV (reference sequence). V was pared by 1 base and J by 5 bases, with 7 bases of the junction left unmatched. The CDR3 has 16 amino acids. This chain's CDR3 is CASSLFGIAGGETQYF. The CDR3 coding sequence is TGTGCCAGCAGTTTATTCGGAATAGCGGGAGGTGAGACCCAGTACTTC.

This chain connects TRBV4-3 to TRBJ1-5; the D gene is possibly TRBD1 (6 bases). The germline CDR1 and CDR2 sequences are LGHNA and YSLEER. The CDR3 length is 15 residues. Trimming took off 1 base at V and 1 base at J, with 8 bases between the two ends. CDR3 in amino acids: CASSQGTASNQPQHF. The DNA of the CDR3 is TGCGCCAGCAGCCAAGGGACAGCAAGCAATCAGCCCCAGCATTTT.

The rearrangement uses TRBV30 and TRBJ2-3; TRBD1 agrees at 8 bases. The CDR3 has 14 residues. Germline V lookup: CDR1 GTSNPN, CDR2 SVGIG (reference sequence). V shed 8 bases, J shed 3 bases, and the junction held 10 bases outside the gene matches. CDR3 protein: CAHGQGTLTDTQYF. CDR3 in DNA: TGTGCCCACGGACAGGGAACCCTGACAGATACGCAGTATTTT.

This rearrangement joins TRBV6-5 to TRBJ1-2; 7 nucleotides agree with TRBD1. CDR1 MNHEY and CDR2 SVGAGI come from the germline V gene. With V trimmed by 0 bases and J by 4 bases, 5 bases remained unmatched. This CDR3 spans 15 amino acids. CDR3 protein: CASSYSTGWVYGYTF. CDR3 coding DNA: TGTGCCAGCAGTTACTCGACAGGGTGGGTCTATGGCTACACCTTC.

The chain employs TRBV19 and TRBJ2-6, with D uncertain. There are 12 residues in the CDR3. CDR1 is LNHDA, CDR2 SQIVND, per germline (reference sequence). Trimming removed 10 bases at V and 0 bases at J, with 4 bases between. The CDR3 loop is CATRSGANVLTF. CDR3 bases: TGTGCCACTCGCTCTGGGGCCAACGTCCTGACTTTC. Full variable domain (remainder filled in from reference TRBV19 and TRBJ2-6): DGGITQSPKYLFRKEGQNVTLSCEQNLNHDAMYWYRQDPGQGLRLIYYSQIVNDFQKGDIAEGYSVSREKKESFPLTVTSAQKNPTAFYLCATRSGANVLTFGAGSRLTVL.

The chain employs TRBV7-2 and TRBJ2-2, with D perhaps matching TRBD1 (5 bases). Trimming pared 1 base from V and 4 bases from J, leaving 7 bases between. CDR3 size: 14 residues. Germline CDR1 reads SGHTA; CDR2 reads FQGNSA. The CDR3 region is CASSLGGGTGELFF. The CDR3 DNA sequence: TGTGCCAGCAGCTTAGGGGGCGGCACCGGGGAGCTGTTTTTT.

V usage is TRBV6-5 and J usage is TRBJ1-5; D might be TRBD1 (6 bases). Trimming took off 4 bases at V and 0 bases at J, with 13 bases between the two ends. Germline CDR1 MNHEY, CDR2 SVGAGI. The CDR3 length is 16 residues. The CDR3 coding sequence is TGTGCCAGCAGTTCAGGACAGACATATAGCAATCAGCCCCAGCATTTT. It encodes CASSSGQTYSNQPQHF.

Points on this clone: This CDR3 is also generated by other DNA sequences in the sample. The chain joins TRBV30 to TRBJ1-5, with D possibly being TRBD1 (5 bases). The CDR3 is made up of 13 amino acids. Germline V gives CDR1 GTSNPN, CDR2 SVGIG (reference sequence). Trimming left V 0 bases short and J 4 bases short, with 7 bases between. Here the CDR3 reads CAWSVAGNQPQHF. CDR3 DNA sequence: TGTGCCTGGAGTGTGGCAGGGAATCAGCCCCAGCATTTT. Supplemented by reference TRBV30 and TRBJ1-5, the full variable domain reads SQTIHQWPATLVQPVGSPLSLECTVEGTSNPNLYWYRQAAGRGLQLLFYSVGIGQISSEVPQNLSASRPQDRQFILSSKKLLLSDSGFYLCAWSVAGNQPQHFGDGTRLSIL.

The chain combines TRBV19 with TRBJ1-1, with 11 bases lining up with TRBD1. Germline assignment: CDR1 LNHDA and CDR2 SQIVND (reference sequence). This CDR3 has 16 residues. Unmatched junction bases numbered 8, after V lost 4 bases and J lost 4 bases. CDR3 in DNA: TGTGCCAGTAGTACCCGGACAGGGGGCGTGAGCACTGAAGCTTTCTTT. This gives the protein CASSTRTGGVSTEAFF. The full variable domain, its missing parts supplied by reference TRBV19 and TRBJ1-1, is DGGITQSPKYLFRKEGQNVTLSCEQNLNHDAMYWYRQDPGQGLRLIYYSQIVNDFQKGDIAEGYSVSREKKESFPLTVTSAQKNPTAFYLCASSTRTGGVSTEAFFGQGTRLTVV.

This clone turned up a few times. The chain recombines TRBV5-1 with TRBJ2-7; 9 nucleotides match TRBD1. After removal of 4 bases from V and 5 bases from J, the junction contained 4 bases not matched to a gene. Germline-derived CDR1 and CDR2 are SGHRS and YFSETQ. The length of the CDR3 is 13 residues. In DNA, the CDR3 is TGCGCCAGCAGCGCACAGGGGGCTAACGAGCAGTACTTC. Its protein is CASSAQGANEQYF. Full variable domain (outside the CDR3, taken from reference TRBV5-1 and TRBJ2-7): KAGVTQTPRYLIKTRGQQVTLSCSPISGHRSVSWYQQTPGQGLQFLFEYFSETQRNKGNFPGRFSGRQFSNSRSEMNVSTLELGDSALYLCASSAQGANEQYFGPGTRLTVT.

The J gene is TRBJ1-5, the V gene TRBV6-2 or TRBV6-3; 7 bases line up with TRBD1. CDR1 and CDR2 (germline): MNHEY, SVGEGT. V dropped 4 bases and J dropped 2; count of bases not matched to a gene: 2. The CDR3 consists of 14 residues. CDR3 sequence: CASSSTGGNQPQHF. The CDR3 DNA sequence: TGTGCCAGCAGTTCTACAGGGGGCAATCAGCCCCAGCATTTT.

The gene calls are TRBV29-1 and TRBJ1-2, with 9 bases matching TRBD1. This CDR3 contains 14 residues. Losses at the gene ends were 5 bases for V and 8 bases for J; bases not matched to a gene: 12. Germline V gene lookup returns CDR1 SQVTM and CDR2 ANQGSEA. The CDR3, as DNA: TGCAGCGTTCGGGGTCTACAGGGGGCCGGCGGCTACACCTTC. It is translated as CSVRGLQGAGGYTF. The full variable domain, its missing parts supplied by reference TRBV29-1 and TRBJ1-2, is SAVISQKPSRDICQRGTSLTIQCQVDSQVTMMFWYRQQPGQSLTLIATANQGSEATYESGFVIDKFPISRPNLTFSTLTVSNMSPEDSSIYLCSVRGLQGAGGYTFGSGTRLTVV.